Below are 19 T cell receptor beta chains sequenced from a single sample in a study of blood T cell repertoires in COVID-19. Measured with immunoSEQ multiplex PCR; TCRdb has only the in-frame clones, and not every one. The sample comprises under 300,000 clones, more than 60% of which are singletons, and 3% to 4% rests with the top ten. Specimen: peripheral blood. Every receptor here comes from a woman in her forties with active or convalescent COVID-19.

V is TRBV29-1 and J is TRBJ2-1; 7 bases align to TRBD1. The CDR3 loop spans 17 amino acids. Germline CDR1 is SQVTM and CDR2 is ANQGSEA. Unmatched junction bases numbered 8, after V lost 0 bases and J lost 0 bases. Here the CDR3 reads CSVEDRWDRRSYNEQFF. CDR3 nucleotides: TGCAGCGTTGAAGATCGGTGGGACAGACGCTCCTACAATGAGCAGTTCTTC.

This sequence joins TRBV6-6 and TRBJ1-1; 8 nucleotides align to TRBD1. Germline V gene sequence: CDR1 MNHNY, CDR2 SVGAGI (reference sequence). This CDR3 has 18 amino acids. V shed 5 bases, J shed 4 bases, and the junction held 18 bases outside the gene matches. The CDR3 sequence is CASSHLASGAGGVTEAFF. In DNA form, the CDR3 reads TGTGCCAGCAGTCATCTTGCCTCTGGGGCAGGGGGCGTCACTGAAGCTTTCTTT.

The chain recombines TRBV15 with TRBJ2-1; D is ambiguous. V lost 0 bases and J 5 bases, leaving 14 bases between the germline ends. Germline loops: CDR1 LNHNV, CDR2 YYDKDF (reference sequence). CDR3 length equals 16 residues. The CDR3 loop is CATSRDLGNPNNEQFF. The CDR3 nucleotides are TGTGCCACCAGCAGAGATCTAGGTAACCCTAACAATGAGCAGTTCTTC.

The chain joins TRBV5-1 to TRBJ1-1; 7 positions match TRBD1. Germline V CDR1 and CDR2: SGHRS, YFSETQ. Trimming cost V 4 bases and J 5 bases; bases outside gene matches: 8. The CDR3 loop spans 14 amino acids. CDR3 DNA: TGCGCCAGCAGCCCGGGGACAGTGGGAACTGAAGCTTTCTTT. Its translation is CASSPGTVGTEAFF.

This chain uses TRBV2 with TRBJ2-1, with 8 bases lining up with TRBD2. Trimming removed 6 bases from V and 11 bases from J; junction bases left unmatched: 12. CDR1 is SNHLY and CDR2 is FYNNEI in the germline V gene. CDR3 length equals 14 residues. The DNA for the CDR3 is TGTGCCAGCAGCGAGGGGCTAGCGGGTCGGAAGCAGTTCTTC. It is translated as CASSEGLAGRKQFF.

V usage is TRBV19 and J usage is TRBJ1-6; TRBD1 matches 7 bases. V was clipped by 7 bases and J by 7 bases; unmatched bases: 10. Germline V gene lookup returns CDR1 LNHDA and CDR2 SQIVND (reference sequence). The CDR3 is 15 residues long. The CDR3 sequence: CASTLPGTVNSPLHF. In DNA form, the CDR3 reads TGTGCCAGTACCCTGCCCGGGACAGTGAATTCACCCCTCCACTTT.

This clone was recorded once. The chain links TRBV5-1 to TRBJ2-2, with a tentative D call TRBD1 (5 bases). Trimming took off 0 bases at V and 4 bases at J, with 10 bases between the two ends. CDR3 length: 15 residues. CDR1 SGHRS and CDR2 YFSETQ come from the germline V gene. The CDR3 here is CASSLGQFSTGELFF. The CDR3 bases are TGCGCCAGCAGCTTGGGACAGTTTAGCACCGGGGAGCTGTTTTTT.

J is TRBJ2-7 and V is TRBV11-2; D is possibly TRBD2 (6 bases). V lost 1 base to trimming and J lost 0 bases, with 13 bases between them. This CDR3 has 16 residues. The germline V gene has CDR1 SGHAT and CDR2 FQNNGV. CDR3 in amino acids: CASSLGSRGSSYEQYF. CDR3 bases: TGTGCCAGCAGCTTAGGGTCTCGGGGGAGCTCCTACGAGCAGTACTTC.

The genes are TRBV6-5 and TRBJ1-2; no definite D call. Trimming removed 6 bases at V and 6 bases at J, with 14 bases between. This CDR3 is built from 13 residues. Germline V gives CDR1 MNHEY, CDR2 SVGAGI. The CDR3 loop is CASRATVANGYTF. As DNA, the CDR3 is TGTGCCAGCAGGGCAACAGTGGCTAATGGCTACACCTTC.

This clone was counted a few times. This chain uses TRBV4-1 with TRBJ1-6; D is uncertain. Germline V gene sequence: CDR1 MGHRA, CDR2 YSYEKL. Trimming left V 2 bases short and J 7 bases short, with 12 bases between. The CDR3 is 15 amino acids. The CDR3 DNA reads TGCGCCAGCAGCCAACCGAACCCCAGGAATTCACCCCTCCACTTT. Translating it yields CASSQPNPRNSPLHF.

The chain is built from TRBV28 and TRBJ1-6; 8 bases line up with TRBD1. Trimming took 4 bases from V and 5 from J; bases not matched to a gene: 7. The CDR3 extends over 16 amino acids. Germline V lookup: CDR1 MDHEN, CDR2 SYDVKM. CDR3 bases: TGTGCCAGCAGTTCCCCCACAGGGGGGAATAATTCACCCCTCCACTTT. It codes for CASSSPTGGNNSPLHF.

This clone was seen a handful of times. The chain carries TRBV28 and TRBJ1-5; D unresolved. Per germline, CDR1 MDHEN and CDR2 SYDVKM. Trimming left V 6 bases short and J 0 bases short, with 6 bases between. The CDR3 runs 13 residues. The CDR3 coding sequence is TGTGCCAGCAGCGTTAATAGCAATCAGCCCCAGCATTTT. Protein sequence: CASSVNSNQPQHF.

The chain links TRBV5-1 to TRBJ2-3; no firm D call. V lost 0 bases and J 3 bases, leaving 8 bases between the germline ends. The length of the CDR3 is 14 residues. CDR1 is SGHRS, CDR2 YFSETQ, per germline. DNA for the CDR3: TGCGCCAGCAGCTTGGCCTCTGAGACAGATACGCAGTATTTT. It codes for CASSLASETDTQYF.

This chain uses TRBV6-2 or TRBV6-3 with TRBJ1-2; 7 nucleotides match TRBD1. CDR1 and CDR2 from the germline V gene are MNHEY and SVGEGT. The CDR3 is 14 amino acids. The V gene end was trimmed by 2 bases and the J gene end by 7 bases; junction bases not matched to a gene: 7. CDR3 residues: CASSYKGALSGYTF. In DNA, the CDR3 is TGTGCCAGCAGTTACAAGGGGGCGCTTTCTGGCTACACCTTC.

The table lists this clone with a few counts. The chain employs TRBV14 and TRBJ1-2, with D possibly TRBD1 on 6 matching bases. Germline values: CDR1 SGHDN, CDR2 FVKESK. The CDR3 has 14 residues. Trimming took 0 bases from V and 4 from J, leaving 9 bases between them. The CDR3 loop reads CASSQDRTAYGYTF. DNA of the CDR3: TGTGCCAGCAGCCAAGATCGGACAGCCTATGGCTACACCTTC.

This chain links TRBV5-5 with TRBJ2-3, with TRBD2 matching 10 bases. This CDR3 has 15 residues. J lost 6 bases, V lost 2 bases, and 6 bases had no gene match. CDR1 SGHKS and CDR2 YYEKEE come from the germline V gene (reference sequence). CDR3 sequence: CASSFKAGGRDTQYF. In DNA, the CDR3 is TGTGCCAGCAGCTTTAAAGCGGGGGGGCGGGATACGCAGTATTTT.

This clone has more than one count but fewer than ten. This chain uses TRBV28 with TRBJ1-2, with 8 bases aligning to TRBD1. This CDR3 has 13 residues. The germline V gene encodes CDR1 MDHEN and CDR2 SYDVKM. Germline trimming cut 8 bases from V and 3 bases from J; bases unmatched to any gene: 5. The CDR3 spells CASYRGSYYGYTF. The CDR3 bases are TGTGCCAGCTACAGGGGGAGTTACTATGGCTACACCTTC.

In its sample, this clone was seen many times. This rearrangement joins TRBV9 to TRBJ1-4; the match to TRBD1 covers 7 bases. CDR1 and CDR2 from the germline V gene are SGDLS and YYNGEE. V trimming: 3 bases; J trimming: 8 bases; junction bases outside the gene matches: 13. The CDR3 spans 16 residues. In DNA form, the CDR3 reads TGTGCCAGCAGCGAGGGGACAGCTCCAACTGGAGAAAAACTGTTTTTT. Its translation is CASSEGTAPTGEKLFF.

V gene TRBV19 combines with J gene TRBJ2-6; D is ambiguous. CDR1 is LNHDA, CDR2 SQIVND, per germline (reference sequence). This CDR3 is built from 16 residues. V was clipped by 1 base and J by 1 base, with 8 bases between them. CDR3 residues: CASSIGSVSGANVLTF. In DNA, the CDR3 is TGTGCCAGTAGTATAGGATCAGTTTCTGGGGCCAACGTCCTGACTTTC.